This T cell receptor (beta chain) appears in the sequencing data of a study of blood T cells in healthy people across ages. A second PCR of 7 to 11 cycles used a sample-barcoded 5' primer and a J-beta primer mix. TCRdb reanalysed the 5' RACE reads using MiXCR and keeps one entry per CDR3 protein. The sample lists 1.5 million to 2 million distinct CDR3 sequences; about 31% were seen once. The CDR3 runs 14 residues. Germline assignment: CDR1 SGHRS and CDR2 YFSETQ. The V end lost 0 bases, the J end lost 7 bases, and 14 bases lay between the germline ends. V and J are TRBV5-1 and TRBJ2-7, with D possibly TRBD1 on 5 matching bases. The material sequenced was blood. This sequence originates from a woman aged 30 to 39 in good health. This CDR3 reads CASSLAIDSGEQYF. CDR3 sequence (DNA): TGCGCCAGCAGCTTGGCCATCGACAGTGGGGAGCAGTACTTC. Using reference TRBV5-1 and TRBJ2-7 for the parts outside the CDR3, the full variable domain is KAGVTQTPRYLIKTRGQQVTLSCSPISGHRSVSWYQQTPGQGLQFLFEYFSETQRNKGNFPGRFSGRQFSNSRSEMNVSTLELGDSALYLCASSLAIDSGEQYFGPGTRLTVT.